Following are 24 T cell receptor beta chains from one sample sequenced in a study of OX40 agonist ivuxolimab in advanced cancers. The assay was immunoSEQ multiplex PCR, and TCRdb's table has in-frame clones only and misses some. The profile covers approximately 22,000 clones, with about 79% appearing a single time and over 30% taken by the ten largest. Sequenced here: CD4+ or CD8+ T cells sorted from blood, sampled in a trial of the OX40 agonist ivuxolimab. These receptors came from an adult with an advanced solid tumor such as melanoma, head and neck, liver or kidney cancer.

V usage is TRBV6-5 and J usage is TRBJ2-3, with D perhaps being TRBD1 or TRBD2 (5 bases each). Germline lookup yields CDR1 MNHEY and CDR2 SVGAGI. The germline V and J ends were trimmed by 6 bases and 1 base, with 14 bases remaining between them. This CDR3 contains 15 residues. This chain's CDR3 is CASSPPQGGTDTQYF. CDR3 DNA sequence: TGTGCCAGCAGCCCCCCCCAGGGAGGCACAGATACGCAGTATTTT.

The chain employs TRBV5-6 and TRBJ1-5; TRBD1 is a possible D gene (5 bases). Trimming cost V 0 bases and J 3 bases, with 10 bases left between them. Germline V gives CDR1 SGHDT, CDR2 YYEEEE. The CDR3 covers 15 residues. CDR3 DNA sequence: TGTGCCAGCAGCTTGGCGACAGAGAACAATCAGCCCCAGCATTTT. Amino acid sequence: CASSLATENNQPQHF.

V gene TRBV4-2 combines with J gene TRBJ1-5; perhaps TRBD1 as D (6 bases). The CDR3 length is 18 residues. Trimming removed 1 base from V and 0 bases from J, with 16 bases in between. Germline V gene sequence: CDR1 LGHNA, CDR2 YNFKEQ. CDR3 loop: CASSQGDTSSYSNQPQHF. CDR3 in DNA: TGTGCCAGCAGCCAAGGGGACACCTCGAGTTATAGCAATCAGCCCCAGCATTTT.

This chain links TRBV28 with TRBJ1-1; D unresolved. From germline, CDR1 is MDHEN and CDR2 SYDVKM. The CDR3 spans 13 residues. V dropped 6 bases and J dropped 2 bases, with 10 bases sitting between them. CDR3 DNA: TGTGCCAGCAGCCTGGAACTAAACACTGAAGCTTTCTTT. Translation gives CASSLELNTEAFF.

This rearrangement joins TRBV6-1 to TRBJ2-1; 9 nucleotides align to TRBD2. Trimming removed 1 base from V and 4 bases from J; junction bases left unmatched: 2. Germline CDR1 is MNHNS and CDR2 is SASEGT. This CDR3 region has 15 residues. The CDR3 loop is CASSEGLAAYNEQFF. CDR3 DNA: TGTGCCAGCAGTGAAGGACTAGCGGCTTACAATGAGCAGTTCTTC.

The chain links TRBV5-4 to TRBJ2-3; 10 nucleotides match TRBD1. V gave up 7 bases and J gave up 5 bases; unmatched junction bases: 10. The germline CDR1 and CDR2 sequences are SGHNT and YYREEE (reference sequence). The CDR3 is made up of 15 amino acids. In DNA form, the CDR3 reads TGTGCCAGCTTCCCCCCCGGGACAGGGGAAGATACGCAGTATTTT. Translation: CASFPPGTGEDTQYF.

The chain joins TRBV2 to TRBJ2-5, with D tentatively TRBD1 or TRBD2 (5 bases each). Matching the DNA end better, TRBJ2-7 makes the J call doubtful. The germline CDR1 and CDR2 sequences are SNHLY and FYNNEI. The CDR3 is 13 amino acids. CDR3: CASAGPRVHEQYF. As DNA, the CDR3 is TGTGCCAGCGCAGGGCCGAGGGTCCACGAGCAGTACTTC.

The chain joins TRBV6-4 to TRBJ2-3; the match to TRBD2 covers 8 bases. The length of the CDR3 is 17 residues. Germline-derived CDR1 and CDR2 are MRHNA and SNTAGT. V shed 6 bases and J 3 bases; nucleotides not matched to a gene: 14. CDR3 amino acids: CASRASGLAGVTDTQYF. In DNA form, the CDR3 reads TGTGCCAGCAGAGCCTCTGGACTAGCCGGGGTTACAGATACGCAGTATTTT.

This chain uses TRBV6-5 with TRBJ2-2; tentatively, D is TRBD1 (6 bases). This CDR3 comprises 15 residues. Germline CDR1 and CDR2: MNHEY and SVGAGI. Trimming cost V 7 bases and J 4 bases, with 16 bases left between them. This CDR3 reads CASMLYTGTTGELFF. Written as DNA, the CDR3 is TGTGCCAGCATGTTATACACAGGGACCACCGGGGAGCTGTTTTTT.

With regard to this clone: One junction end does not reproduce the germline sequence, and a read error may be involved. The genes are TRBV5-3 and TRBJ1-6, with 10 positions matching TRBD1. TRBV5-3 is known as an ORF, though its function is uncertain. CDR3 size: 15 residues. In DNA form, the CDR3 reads TGTGCCAGCAGCTTAGGGACAGGGGAAAATTCACCCCTCCACTTT. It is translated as CASSLGTGENSPLHF.

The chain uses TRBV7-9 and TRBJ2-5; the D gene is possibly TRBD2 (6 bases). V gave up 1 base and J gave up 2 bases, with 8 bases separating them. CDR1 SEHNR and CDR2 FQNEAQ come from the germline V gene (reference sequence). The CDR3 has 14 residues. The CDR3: CASSLGAGQETQYF. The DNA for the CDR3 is TGTGCCAGCAGCTTAGGCGCGGGGCAAGAGACCCAGTACTTC.

Here the CDR3 DNA reads TGTGCCAGCAGTTTAATTCAGGATAATTCACCCCTCCACTTT. Protein product: CASSLIQDNSPLHF. This chain joins TRBV28 and TRBJ1-6; D call uncertain. V was shortened by 2 bases and J by 5 bases, with 7 bases between the two germline ends. Germline V CDR1 and CDR2: MDHEN, SYDVKM. The CDR3 has 14 residues.

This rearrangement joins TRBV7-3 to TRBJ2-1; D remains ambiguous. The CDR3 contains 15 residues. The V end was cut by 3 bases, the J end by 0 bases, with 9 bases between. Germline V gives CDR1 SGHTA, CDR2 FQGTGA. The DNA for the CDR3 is TGTGCCAGCAGCTTGTGGAGCAACTCCTACAATGAGCAGTTCTTC. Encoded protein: CASSLWSNSYNEQFF. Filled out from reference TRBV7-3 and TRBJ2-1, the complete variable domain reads GAGVSQTPSNKVTEKGKYVELRCDPISGHTALYWYRQSLGQGPEFLIYFQGTGAADDSGLPNDRFFAVRPEGSVSTLKIQRTERGDSAVYLCASSLWSNSYNEQFFGPGTRLTVL.

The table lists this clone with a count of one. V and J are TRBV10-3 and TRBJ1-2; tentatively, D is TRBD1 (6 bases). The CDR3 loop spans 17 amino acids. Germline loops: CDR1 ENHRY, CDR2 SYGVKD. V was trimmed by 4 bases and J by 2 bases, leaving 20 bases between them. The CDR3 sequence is CAISGARGAAGNYGYTF. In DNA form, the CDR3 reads TGTGCCATCAGTGGGGCTAGGGGGGCGGCCGGGAACTATGGCTACACCTTC.

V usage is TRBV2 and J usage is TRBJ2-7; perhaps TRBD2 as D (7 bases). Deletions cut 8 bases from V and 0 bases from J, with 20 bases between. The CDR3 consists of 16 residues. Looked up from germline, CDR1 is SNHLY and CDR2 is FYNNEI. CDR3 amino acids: CASGGGSKPYSYEQYF. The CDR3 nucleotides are TGTGCCAGCGGCGGGGGCAGTAAACCCTACTCCTACGAGCAGTACTTC.

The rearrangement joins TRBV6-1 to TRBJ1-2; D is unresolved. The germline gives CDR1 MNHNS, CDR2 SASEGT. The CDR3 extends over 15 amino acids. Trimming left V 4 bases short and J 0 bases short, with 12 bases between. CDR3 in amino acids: CASSVRPGTNYGYTF. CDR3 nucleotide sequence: TGTGCCAGCAGTGTACGGCCCGGAACTAACTATGGCTACACCTTC.

The CDR3 bases are TGTGCCAGTAGTAAATGGGGGAACACTGAAGCTTTCTTT. Protein sequence: CASSKWGNTEAFF. The V gene is TRBV19, the J gene TRBJ1-1; the D is unclear. The V end lost 4 bases, the J end lost 1 base, and 7 bases lay between the germline ends. The CDR3 is made up of 13 amino acids. Germline CDR1 and CDR2: LNHDA and SQIVND (reference sequence).

The CDR3 loop is CASSLEIPGQGTGNTIYF. CDR3 DNA sequence: TGTGCCAGCAGCTTAGAGATCCCGGGACAGGGTACGGGAAACACCATATATTTT. This chain uses TRBV7-9 with TRBJ1-3; TRBD1 aligns across 9 bases. The junction had 11 bases not matched to a gene; V was cut back by 1 base and J by 4 bases. The CDR3 loop spans 18 amino acids. Germline V gives CDR1 SEHNR, CDR2 FQNEAQ (reference sequence).

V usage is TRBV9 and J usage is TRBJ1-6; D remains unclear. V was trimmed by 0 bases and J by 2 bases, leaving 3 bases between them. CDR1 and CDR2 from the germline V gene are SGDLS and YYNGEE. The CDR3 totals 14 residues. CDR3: CASSVEPYNSPLHF. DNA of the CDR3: TGTGCCAGCAGCGTAGAACCCTATAATTCACCCCTCCACTTT. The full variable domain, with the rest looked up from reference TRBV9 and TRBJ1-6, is DSGVTQTPKHLITATGQRVTLRCSPRSGDLSVYWYQQSLDQGLQFLIQYYNGEERAKGNILERFSAQQFPDLHSELNLSSLELGDSALYFCASSVEPYNSPLHFGNGTRLTVT.

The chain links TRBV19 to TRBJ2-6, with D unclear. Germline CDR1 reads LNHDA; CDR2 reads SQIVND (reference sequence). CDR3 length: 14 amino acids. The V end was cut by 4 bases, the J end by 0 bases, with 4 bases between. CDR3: CASSTHSGANVLTF. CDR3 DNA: TGTGCCAGTAGTACGCACTCTGGGGCCAACGTCCTGACTTTC. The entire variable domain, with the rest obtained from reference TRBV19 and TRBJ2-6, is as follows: DGGITQSPKYLFRKEGQNVTLSCEQNLNHDAMYWYRQDPGQGLRLIYYSQIVNDFQKGDIAEGYSVSREKKESFPLTVTSAQKNPTAFYLCASSTHSGANVLTFGAGSRLTVL.

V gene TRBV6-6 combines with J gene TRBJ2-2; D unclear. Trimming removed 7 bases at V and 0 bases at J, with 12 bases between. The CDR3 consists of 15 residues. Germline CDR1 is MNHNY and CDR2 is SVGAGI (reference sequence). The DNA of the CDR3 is TGTGCCAGCAAGGTCCGGTCCGCGAACACCGGGGAGCTGTTTTTT. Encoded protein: CASKVRSANTGELFF.

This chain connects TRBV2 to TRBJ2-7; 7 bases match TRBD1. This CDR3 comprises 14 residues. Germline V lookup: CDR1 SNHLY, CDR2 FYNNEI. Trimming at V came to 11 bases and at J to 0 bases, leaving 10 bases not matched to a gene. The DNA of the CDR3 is TGTGCCCGAAACCGAGGGGGCGCCTCCTACGAGCAGTACTTC. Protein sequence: CARNRGGASYEQYF.

The CDR3 DNA reads as TGTGCCAGCAGTGACAGGGGCACAGATACGCAGTATTTT. Amino acid sequence: CASSDRGTDTQYF. V usage is TRBV2 and J usage is TRBJ2-3, with D possibly TRBD1 on 5 matching bases. V lost 3 bases to trimming and J lost 1 base, with 5 bases between them. Germline lookup yields CDR1 SNHLY and CDR2 FYNNEI. The CDR3 has 13 residues.

This CDR3 reads CASSLGGRNTDTQYF. In DNA, the CDR3 is TGCGCCAGCAGCTTGGGCGGTCGAAACACAGATACGCAGTATTTT. The rearrangement links TRBV5-1 to TRBJ2-3; D gene uncertain. This CDR3 region has 15 residues. Trimming shortened V by 0 bases and J by 2 bases, and 10 bases separated the two germline ends. Per the germline V gene, CDR1 is SGHRS and CDR2 is YFSETQ.